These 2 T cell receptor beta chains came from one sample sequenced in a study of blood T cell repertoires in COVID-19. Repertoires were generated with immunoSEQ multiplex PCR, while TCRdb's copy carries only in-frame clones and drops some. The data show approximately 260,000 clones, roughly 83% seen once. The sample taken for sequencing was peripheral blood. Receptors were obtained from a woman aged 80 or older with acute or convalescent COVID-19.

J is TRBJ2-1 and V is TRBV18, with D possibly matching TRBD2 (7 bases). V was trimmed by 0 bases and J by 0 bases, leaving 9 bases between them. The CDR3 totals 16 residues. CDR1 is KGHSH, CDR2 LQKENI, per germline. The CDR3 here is CASSPPRGGSYNEQFF. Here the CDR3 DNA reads TGTGCCAGCTCACCACCGAGGGGGGGCTCCTACAATGAGCAGTTCTTC.

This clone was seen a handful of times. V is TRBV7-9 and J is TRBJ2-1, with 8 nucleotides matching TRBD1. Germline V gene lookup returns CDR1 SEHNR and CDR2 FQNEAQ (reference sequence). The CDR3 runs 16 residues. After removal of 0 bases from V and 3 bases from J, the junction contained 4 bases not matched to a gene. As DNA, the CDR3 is TGTGCCAGCAGCTTAGCATCAGGGGGCTTCTACAATGAGCAGTTCTTC. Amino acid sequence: CASSLASGGFYNEQFF.